The T cell receptor (beta chain) described here comes from a study of T cell clonality in common variable immunodeficiency. General study points: Fewer TCRbeta clones were shared among CVID subjects than controls. In common variable immunodeficiency, TCR beta chains reportedly carried fewer deletions and N-nucleotide insertions.

Points on this clone: Its antigen is currently unknown. The observed sequence ends 3 residues before the CDR3 terminus, with the missing tail filled in from the germline J gene.

Caucasian heritage predominated among both patients and controls. Repertoires were generated with immunoSEQ multiplex PCR, while TCRdb's copy carries only in-frame clones and drops some. The data list tens of thousands of clones, none observed once; about 6% falls to the top ten. Germline assignment: CDR1 SEHNR and CDR2 FQNEAQ (reference sequence). This CDR3 comprises 14 residues. Trimming stripped 5 bases from V and 1 base from J, with 11 bases between. The TCR originated in a person aged 18 to 70 in good health. The sequenced material came from peripheral blood mononuclear cells. This chain uses TRBV7-9 with TRBJ1-1; no clear D. Partial CDR3 DNA: TGTGCCAGCAGCGCACCTTCAGAGAACACTGAA. Translation: CASSAPSENTE. The CDR3 in full is CASSAPSENTEAFF.